A single sample is the source of the 10 T cell receptor beta chains below, sequenced in a study of beta chain features in type 1 diabetes. Every bit of the isolated RNA underwent reverse transcription, so sequencing read expressed TCRB transcripts. Libraries were prepared by immunoSEQ multiplex PCR; TCRdb keeps only in-frame clonotypes and omits some of them. The table has fewer than 900,000 clones, roughly 15% seen once. The sequenced material came from naive CD4+ T cells from blood. The receptors derive from a woman between 18 and 29 years old in good health.

This clone appeared a few times. The rearrangement uses TRBV25-1 and TRBJ2-2; tentative D call: TRBD2 (6 bases). V was trimmed by 1 base and J by 0 bases, leaving 12 bases between them. Germline CDR1 reads MGHDK; CDR2 reads SYGVNS. This CDR3 has 17 amino acids. In DNA, the CDR3 is TGTGCCAGCAGTGAATTTGGGACTGGATCGAACACCGGGGAGCTGTTTTTT. This sequence encodes CASSEFGTGSNTGELFF. The full variable domain, its missing parts supplied by reference TRBV25-1 and TRBJ2-2, is EADIYQTPRYLVIGTGKKITLECSQTMGHDKMYWYQQDPGMELHLIHYSYGVNSTEKGDLSSESTVSRIRTEHFPLTLESARPSHTSQYLCASSEFGTGSNTGELFFGEGSRLTVL.

The chain links TRBV18 to TRBJ2-7; D call uncertain. The CDR3 covers 14 residues. The germline V gene encodes CDR1 KGHSH and CDR2 LQKENI. V lost 4 bases and J lost 2, with 12 bases in between. The CDR3 nucleotides are TGTGCCAGCTCACTCCAGCCGGAACCCTACGAGCAGTACTTC. Translating it yields CASSLQPEPYEQYF.

About this clone itself: Other nucleotide sequences in the sample specify the same CDR3. The chain joins TRBV14 to TRBJ2-7; 8 bases match TRBD2. The CDR3 has 14 residues. Trimming removed 4 bases from V and 2 bases from J; junction bases left unmatched: 4. The germline gives CDR1 SGHDN, CDR2 FVKESK. CDR3 coding DNA: TGTGCCAGCAGCCCTTTAGCGGGACCCTACGAGCAGTACTTC. Amino acid sequence: CASSPLAGPYEQYF.

This sequence joins TRBV27 and TRBJ1-5; a possible D gene is TRBD1 (5 bases). Germline-derived CDR1 and CDR2 are MNHEY and SMNVEV (reference sequence). This CDR3 has 13 residues. V dropped 5 bases and J dropped 5 bases, with 10 bases sitting between them. CDR3 region: CASSRDFDQPQHF. The CDR3 bases are TGTGCCAGCAGTCGGGACTTTGATCAGCCCCAGCATTTT.

This clone came up a few times. J is TRBJ2-3 and V is TRBV2; the D gene is possibly TRBD2 (5 bases). CDR1 is SNHLY, CDR2 FYNNEI, per germline. The CDR3 totals 16 residues. Trimming removed 10 bases from V and 5 bases from J, with 25 bases in between. The CDR3 bases are TGTGCCACCATTCCAAACTTAGCGAGACGTGGAGATACGCAGTATTTT. This translates into CATIPNLARRGDTQYF.

This chain links TRBV5-6 with TRBJ2-3; 8 bases are shared with TRBD2. V was clipped by 1 base and J by 6 bases; unmatched bases: 4. This CDR3 contains 14 residues. Germline V gives CDR1 SGHDT, CDR2 YYEEEE. CDR3 in amino acids: CASSLSRGGDTQYF. The DNA for the CDR3 is TGTGCCAGCAGCTTGTCACGGGGGGGCGATACGCAGTATTTT.

The sample holds a few counts of this clone. This chain uses TRBV6-6 with TRBJ2-7; maybe TRBD1 (6 bases). V lost 4 bases to trimming and J lost 3 bases, with 10 bases between them. The CDR3 contains 13 residues. Germline loops: CDR1 MNHNY, CDR2 SVGAGI (reference sequence). The CDR3 nucleotides are TGTGCCAGCAGTTTGGCAGGGGACTACGAGCAGTACTTC. Protein sequence: CASSLAGDYEQYF.

The chain couples TRBV9 to TRBJ1-3; no reliable D call. Germline assignment: CDR1 SGDLS and CDR2 YYNGEE. The CDR3 length is 15 residues. V lost 0 bases and J lost 6, with 13 bases in between. The CDR3 reads CASSVEGGLENTIYF. In nucleotides, the CDR3 is TGTGCCAGCAGCGTAGAGGGAGGGCTCGAAAACACCATATATTTT. Complete variable domain (other parts from reference TRBV9 and TRBJ1-3): DSGVTQTPKHLITATGQRVTLRCSPRSGDLSVYWYQQSLDQGLQFLIQYYNGEERAKGNILERFSAQQFPDLHSELNLSSLELGDSALYFCASSVEGGLENTIYFGEGSWLTVV.

The chain recombines TRBV28 with TRBJ2-2, with D possibly being TRBD1 (6 bases). The V and J ends lost 6 bases and 4 bases respectively, with 9 bases between them. CDR3 size: 13 residues. Per germline, CDR1 MDHEN and CDR2 SYDVKM. In DNA, the CDR3 is TGTGCCAGCAGGGACAGCGGCACCGGGGAGCTGTTTTTT. It specifies CASRDSGTGELFF.

A few counts support this clone. This rearrangement joins TRBV11-2 to TRBJ2-2, with D possibly TRBD2 on 6 matching bases. Trimming shortened V by 0 bases and J by 7 bases, and 15 bases separated the two germline ends. Germline CDR1 SGHAT, CDR2 FQNNGV. This CDR3 is 16 amino acids long. Here the CDR3 DNA reads TGTGCCAGCAGCTTAGAGGCGACTAGATTGTTCGGGGAGCTGTTTTTT. This translates into CASSLEATRLFGELFF.